This TCR beta chain is from a study of blood T cell repertoires in COVID-19. Only in-frame clones appear in the TCRdb table, and some are missing; sequencing was by immunoSEQ multiplex PCR. Here the sample spans over 250,000 clones, approximately 86% being singletons. The CDR3 has 13 residues. The V gene's germline CDR1 is LNHNV and CDR2 YYDKDF (reference sequence). The V gene end was trimmed by 0 bases and the J gene end by 10 bases; junction bases not matched to a gene: 4. This receptor was taken from a woman in her late teens or twenties who had recovered from COVID-19. The chain employs TRBV15 and TRBJ1-1; TRBD1 matches at 8 bases. The sample comprised PBMCs or T cells enriched from blood (not recorded which). The DNA for the CDR3 is TGTGCCACCAGCAGAGATTACGACAGGGGAGCTTTCTTT. Protein: CATSRDYDRGAFF.